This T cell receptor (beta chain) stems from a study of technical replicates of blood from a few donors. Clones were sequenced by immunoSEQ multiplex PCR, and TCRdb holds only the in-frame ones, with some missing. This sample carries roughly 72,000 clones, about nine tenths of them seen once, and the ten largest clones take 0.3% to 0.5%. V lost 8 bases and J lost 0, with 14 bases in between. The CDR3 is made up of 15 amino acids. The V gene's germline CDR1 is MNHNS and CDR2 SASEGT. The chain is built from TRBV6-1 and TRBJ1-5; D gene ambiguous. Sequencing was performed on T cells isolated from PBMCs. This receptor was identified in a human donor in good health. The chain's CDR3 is CASHSLRYSNQPQHF. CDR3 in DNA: TGTGCCAGCCACAGCCTAAGATATAGCAATCAGCCCCAGCATTTT.